Listed below are T cell receptor beta chains from one sample, sequenced in a study of neurological immune-mediated disorders. TCRdb called the 5' RACE reads again in MiXCR, with one record for every CDR3 protein. This table has about 120,000 distinct CDR3 sequences, about 3.2% appearing once. The sequencing input was PBMCs. These receptors came from a young woman with multiple sclerosis. The CDR3 runs from the conserved cysteine through the conserved F or W. The D gene is left open where the match is weak. Not all rows give a size; the values are once, few, many and, for expanded clones, a class.

TRBV20-1	TRBD1	many	TRBJ2-7	TGCAGTGCTAGCAGGGACAGGGGGCCCTACGAGCAGTACTTC	CSASRDRGPYEQYF
TRBV6-2/TRBV6-3	-	many	TRBJ1-5	TGTGCCAGCAGTTACTCGAATGGCCTATCGGGAGGTTATAGCAATCAGCCCCAGCATTTT	CASSYSNGLSGGYSNQPQHF
TRBV20-1	-	many	TRBJ2-3	TGCAGTGCTAGAGGGGGCCAAACCTCCACAGATACGCAGTATTTT	CSARGGQTSTDTQYF
TRBV7-2	TRBD2	few	TRBJ2-2	TGTGCCAGCAGTTCAATGCTAGCGGCCCGGGAGCTGTTTTTT	CASSSMLAARELFF
TRBV29-1	-	many	TRBJ1-1	TGCAGCGCCCGGACCCAGAACACTGAAGCTTTCTTT	CSARTQNTEAFF
TRBV20-1	-	many	TRBJ2-6	TGCAGTGCTCCGGACATTACTACTGGGGCCAACGTCCTGACTTTC	CSAPDITTGANVLTF
TRBV20-1	-	many	TRBJ2-1	TGCAGTGCTTCTTCACCATCCCACGGATTTAATGAGCAGTTCTTC	CSASSPSHGFNEQFF
TRBV7-8	TRBD1	many	TRBJ1-1	TGTGCCAGCAGCTTCCGGGACAGCCAGAACACTGAAGCTTTCTTT	CASSFRDSQNTEAFF
TRBV7-8	-	-	TRBJ1-5	TGTGCCAGCAGCTTAGGGAATCAGCCCCAGAATTTT	CASSLGNQPQNF
TRBV3-1	TRBD1	many	TRBJ2-7	TGTGCCAGCAGCCAAGGGGACAGAGAAATCTACGAGCAGTACTTC	CASSQGDREIYEQYF
TRBV5-1	-	many	TRBJ1-1	TGCGCCAGCAGAGACCGTGGGGGGACTGAAGCTTTCTTT	CASRDRGGTEAFF
TRBV5-1	TRBD1	many	TRBJ1-2	TGCGCCAGCAGCTTCCGGACAGGCGTCTATGGCTACACCTTC	CASSFRTGVYGYTF
TRBV5-1	-	many	TRBJ1-1	TGCGCCAGCCGACTTTCAGACACTGAAGCTTTCTTT	CASRLSDTEAFF
TRBV6-6	TRBD1	many	TRBJ2-3	TGTGCCAGCAGTTACGGTCAGGGGGAGTTAAGAACAGATACGCAGTATTTT	CASSYGQGELRTDTQYF
TRBV20-1	TRBD2	-	TRBJ2-3	TGCAGTGCTTCAACTCCGGGACTAGCCACAGATACGCAGTATTTT	CSASTPGLATDTQYF
TRBV6-1	-	many	TRBJ2-1	TGTGCCAGCAGGGGATGGGGTACCTACAATGAGCAGTTCTTC	CASRGWGTYNEQFF